The clone carrying this T cell receptor beta chain was seen a single time. The antigen is not known. It was with a sample-barcoded 5' primer and a J-beta primer mix that a second PCR of roughly 6 to 11 cycles was run. From the 5' RACE reads, TCRdb called clonotypes with MiXCR, one entry per CDR3 protein. The sample holds more than 650,000 distinct CDR3 sequences, about 55% seen once. Donors were healthy Caucasian individuals from Russia aged about 6 to 95. The draw of peripheral blood yielded about 10 milliliters from each donor. The data are from a study of blood T cells in healthy people across ages. Study results and caveats: The study found more naive CD4+ cells and higher diversity in long-lived than aged donors. Using unsorted PBMCs precluded a conclusive naive versus antigen-experienced comparison.

The CDR3 length is 13 residues. The V end lost 7 bases, the J end lost 3 bases, and 13 bases lay between the germline ends. The sequence was collected from a man at least 80 years old in good health. The rearrangement joins TRBV12-3 or TRBV12-4 to TRBJ2-7, with D tentatively TRBD1 (6 bases). Material for sequencing was blood. The CDR3 sequence is CASTWGQLYEQYF. CDR3 coding DNA: TGTGCCAGCACATGGGGGCAACTCTACGAGCAGTACTTC.